This T cell receptor beta chain is drawn from a study of shared clonotypes between healthy human individuals. The CDR3 runs to 15 residues. The germline V and J ends were trimmed by 6 bases and 1 base, with 16 bases remaining between them. Germline loops: CDR1 SGHAT, CDR2 FQDESV (reference sequence). This clone appeared a single time. It was at deep level that the assay was run. Data came from immunoSEQ multiplex PCR; TCRdb stores just in-frame clones and leaves some out. This sample has a few million clones, with approximately 90% found just once. The sequence derives from a man in his late teens or twenties in good health. The rearrangement uses TRBV11-1 and TRBJ2-7, with D unclear. Source material: naive CD4+ T cells sorted from blood. Subset meaning: CD45RA+ positively selected. The CDR3 nucleotides are TGTGCCAGCAGTCACGACACATCGGCATCCTACGAGCAGTACTTC. Translated: CASSHDTSASYEQYF.